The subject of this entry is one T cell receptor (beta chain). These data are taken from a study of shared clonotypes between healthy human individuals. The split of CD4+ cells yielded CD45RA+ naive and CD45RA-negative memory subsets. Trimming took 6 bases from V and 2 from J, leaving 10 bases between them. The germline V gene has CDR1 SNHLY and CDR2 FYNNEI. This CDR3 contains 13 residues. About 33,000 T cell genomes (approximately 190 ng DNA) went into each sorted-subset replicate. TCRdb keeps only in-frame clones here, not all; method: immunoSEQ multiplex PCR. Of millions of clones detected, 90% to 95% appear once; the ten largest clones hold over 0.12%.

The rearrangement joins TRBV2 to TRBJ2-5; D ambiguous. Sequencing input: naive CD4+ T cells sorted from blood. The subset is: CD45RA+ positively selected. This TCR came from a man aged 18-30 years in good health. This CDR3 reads CASRKWGQETQYF. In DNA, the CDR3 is TGTGCCAGCAGGAAATGGGGTCAAGAGACCCAGTACTTC.